The sample holds a few counts of the clone carrying this T cell receptor (beta chain). Data came from immunoSEQ multiplex PCR; TCRdb stores just in-frame clones and leaves some out. The sample lists more than 200,000 clones; 80% to 90% were seen once. This sample was taken from a study of blood T cell repertoires in COVID-19. Study-wide context: Researchers got acute and convalescent COVID-19 samples from the United States, Italy and Spain. T cells, B-cell-depleted T cells, or PBMCs supplied cDNA or gDNA.

CDR1 is SGHRS, CDR2 YFSETQ, per germline. V was pared by 3 bases and J by 7 bases, with 4 bases of the junction left unmatched. The CDR3 contains 12 residues. The V and J genes are TRBV5-1 and TRBJ2-7; 7 bases line up with TRBD2. The TCR comes from a woman older than 75 with acute or convalescent COVID-19. The material sequenced was peripheral blood. CDR3 nucleotides: TGCGCCAGCAGCTGGGGGAGGGCTGAGCAGTACTTC. Amino acids: CASSWGRAEQYF. The full variable domain, its missing parts supplied by reference TRBV5-1 and TRBJ2-7, is KAGVTQTPRYLIKTRGQQVTLSCSPISGHRSVSWYQQTPGQGLQFLFEYFSETQRNKGNFPGRFSGRQFSNSRSEMNVSTLELGDSALYLCASSWGRAEQYFGPGTRLTVT.